Shown below are 24 T cell receptor beta chains from a single sample sequenced in a study of blood T cells in healthy people across ages. Using a J-beta primer mix together with a sample-barcoded 5' primer, a second PCR was run for roughly 6 to 11 cycles. TCRdb processed the 5' RACE reads anew with MiXCR; each CDR3 protein has one entry. The table has about 570,000 distinct CDR3 sequences, approximately 30% seen once; the top ten hold less than 20%. Sequencing input: blood. These TCRs come from a woman in her seventies in good health.

The gene calls are TRBV7-3 and TRBJ1-1; D gene ambiguous. The length of the CDR3 is 12 residues. Trimming removed 4 bases at V and 2 bases at J, with 5 bases between. Germline-derived CDR1 and CDR2 are SGHTA and FQGTGA. DNA of the CDR3: TGTGCCAGCAGCTCAAGCAACACTGAAGCTTTCTTT. As protein: CASSSSNTEAFF.

The rearrangement joins TRBV7-2 to TRBJ2-5, with D uncertain. The J call is uncertain, as TRBJ2-1 better fits the DNA end. The germline V gene encodes CDR1 SGHTA and CDR2 FQGNSA. The CDR3 is made up of 13 amino acids. The CDR3 region has the DNA TGTGCCAGCAGCTTCTGGGATGGAAATGAGCAGTTCTTC. Protein: CASSFWDGNEQFF.

The chain links TRBV7-8 to TRBJ2-1, with 8 positions matching TRBD2. Unmatched junction bases numbered 12, after V lost 3 bases and J lost 8 bases. Looked up from germline, CDR1 is SGHVS and CDR2 is FQNEAQ. This CDR3 is 16 amino acids long. CDR3 loop: CASSFRGSAGVHEQFF. CDR3 sequence (DNA): TGTGCCAGCAGCTTTCGAGGTTCAGCGGGAGTTCATGAGCAGTTCTTC.

In regard to this clonotype: A read error may account for a junction end that differs from germline. The chain is built from TRBV20-1 and TRBJ2-2; weak D call: TRBD1 (5 bases). In germline, CDR1 is DFQATT, CDR2 SNEGSKA (reference sequence). This CDR3 has 14 residues. CDR3 residues: CSARGQKNSGELFF. The CDR3 region has the DNA TGCAGTGCTAGGGGGCAGAAGAACTCCGGGGAGCTGTTTTTT.

Regarding this clonotype: Given a much more abundant clone one base away, this may be a read error. The chain employs TRBV7-2 and TRBJ2-4; 9 nucleotides line up with TRBD1. V lost 5 bases, J lost 8 bases, and 4 bases stayed unmatched. Germline-derived CDR1 and CDR2 are SGHTA and FQGNSA. This CDR3 is 13 amino acids long. The CDR3 is CASSHDRGDIQYF. The DNA for the CDR3 is TGTGCCAGCAGCCATGACAGGGGGGACATTCAGTACTTC.

This clonotype appeared a few times. V is TRBV3-1 and J is TRBJ2-3, with D perhaps TRBD2 (6 bases). CDR3 length: 15 amino acids. CDR1 is LGHDT, CDR2 YNNKEL, per germline (reference sequence). V shed 0 bases and J shed 5 bases, with 12 bases lying between them. As DNA, the CDR3 is TGTGCCAGCAGCCAAGATGTGACAGCGGGAGATACGCAGTATTTT. Translated: CASSQDVTAGDTQYF.

This clonotype was seen only a few times. This chain links TRBV5-1 with TRBJ2-3; weak D call: TRBD1 (6 bases). The CDR3 spans 13 residues. Per the germline V gene, CDR1 is SGHRS and CDR2 is YFSETQ. The germline V and J ends were trimmed by 0 bases and 5 bases, with 7 bases remaining between them. CDR3 residues: CASSLGTEDTQYF. The CDR3 bases are TGCGCCAGCAGCTTGGGGACAGAAGATACGCAGTATTTT. The full variable domain, in which reference TRBV5-1 and TRBJ2-3 provide the parts outside the CDR3, is KAGVTQTPRYLIKTRGQQVTLSCSPISGHRSVSWYQQTPGQGLQFLFEYFSETQRNKGNFPGRFSGRQFSNSRSEMNVSTLELGDSALYLCASSLGTEDTQYFGPGTRLTVL.

The gene calls are TRBV6-6 and TRBJ2-1, with 11 bases fitting TRBD2. Unmatched junction bases numbered 7, after V lost 7 bases and J lost 5 bases. Germline V gives CDR1 MNHNY, CDR2 SVGAGI (reference sequence). The CDR3 sequence is 15 residues long. CDR3 sequence reads: CASTSSGREDNEQFF. The CDR3 DNA follows: TGTGCCAGCACCAGTAGCGGGAGGGAAGACAATGAGCAGTTCTTC.

V usage is TRBV7-3 and J usage is TRBJ2-5, with TRBD1 matching 10 bases. The trim removed 5 bases at V and 2 bases at J, leaving 5 bases unmatched. Germline assignment: CDR1 SGHTA and CDR2 FQGTGA. This CDR3 has 15 residues. CDR3 sequence: CASSRGGQGQETQYF. The CDR3 coding sequence is TGTGCCAGCAGCCGGGGGGGACAGGGGCAAGAGACCCAGTACTTC. The whole variable domain, filled in from reference TRBV7-3 and TRBJ2-5, reads GAGVSQTPSNKVTEKGKYVELRCDPISGHTALYWYRQSLGQGPEFLIYFQGTGAADDSGLPNDRFFAVRPEGSVSTLKIQRTERGDSAVYLCASSRGGQGQETQYFGPGTRLLVL.

The V gene is TRBV4-3, the J gene TRBJ1-4; perhaps TRBD1 as D (5 bases). Germline V lookup: CDR1 LGHNA, CDR2 YSLEER. The length of the CDR3 is 17 residues. V was trimmed by 1 base and J by 4 bases, leaving 16 bases between them. CDR3 sequence reads: CASSQGLGHLINEKLFF. CDR3 coding DNA: TGCGCCAGCAGCCAAGGTCTAGGACACCTGATTAATGAAAAACTGTTTTTT.

The chain links TRBV7-9 to TRBJ2-3; D uncertain. V lost 2 bases to trimming and J lost 4 bases, with 7 bases between them. The germline V gene has CDR1 SEHNR and CDR2 FQNEAQ (reference sequence). This CDR3 region has 13 residues. CDR3 in DNA: TGTGCCAGCAGCTTATTCGGCTCAGATACGCAGTATTTT. Its translation: CASSLFGSDTQYF.

This clonotype was counted between two and nine times. The V and J genes are TRBV4-3 and TRBJ2-7; the D is unclear. Germline V gives CDR1 LGHNA, CDR2 YSLEER. There are 15 residues in the CDR3. V lost 0 bases and J 0 bases, leaving 9 bases between the germline ends. CDR3 residues: CASSQDLGSSYEQYF. The CDR3 DNA reads TGCGCCAGCAGCCAAGATCTAGGAAGCTCCTACGAGCAGTACTTC.

This clonotype was counted a few times. V is TRBV7-2 and J is TRBJ2-5, with D hard to call. In germline, CDR1 is SGHTA, CDR2 FQGNSA. The CDR3 is made up of 14 amino acids. Between the trimmed V and J ends, which lost 5 bases and 5 bases, there was a span of 15 bases. The CDR3 loop reads CASSPARVMETQYF. The CDR3 nucleotides are TGTGCCAGCAGCCCCGCTAGGGTAATGGAGACCCAGTACTTC. Complete variable domain (other parts from reference TRBV7-2 and TRBJ2-5): GAGVSQSPSNKVTEKGKDVELRCDPISGHTALYWYRQSLGQGLEFLIYFQGNSAPDKSGLPSDRFSAERTGGSVSTLTIQRTQQEDSAVYLCASSPARVMETQYFGPGTRLLVL.

In its sample, this clonotype was seen a few times. The CDR3 DNA sequence: TGTGCCAGCACCCAGGGGGGGACACGGAACACTGAAGCTTTCTTT. Amino acids: CASTQGGTRNTEAFF. V gene TRBV6-5 combines with J gene TRBJ1-1; 7 bases match TRBD1. There are 15 residues in the CDR3. V lost 7 bases, J lost 1 base, and 9 bases stayed unmatched. From germline, CDR1 is MNHEY and CDR2 SVGAGI.

This clonotype was counted only a few times. This chain joins TRBV6-2 or TRBV6-3 and TRBJ1-2, with 7 bases that match TRBD1. V was clipped by 7 bases and J by 8 bases; unmatched bases: 13. The germline V gene encodes CDR1 MNHEY and CDR2 SVGEGT. The CDR3 sequence is 14 residues long. DNA for the CDR3: TGTGCCAGCACCCGAGGACAGGATGGTTGGGGCTACACCTTC. As protein: CASTRGQDGWGYTF.

This clonotype came up a few times. The V gene is TRBV5-6, the J gene TRBJ2-3, with 11 bases aligning to TRBD2. V shed 4 bases and J 5 bases; nucleotides not matched to a gene: 9. The V gene's germline CDR1 is SGHDT and CDR2 YYEEEE. The CDR3 covers 16 residues. CDR3 coding DNA: TGTGCCAGCAGCCTCTGGCTAGCGGGGGGCAGAGATACGCAGTATTTT. Protein: CASSLWLAGGRDTQYF.

This clonotype was seen more than once but under ten times. The V call is TRBV5-1, the J call TRBJ2-7; maybe TRBD1 (6 bases). Germline CDR1 reads SGHRS; CDR2 reads YFSETQ. The CDR3 runs 13 residues. Deletions cut 3 bases from V and 6 bases from J, with 13 bases between. As DNA, the CDR3 is TGCGCCAGCAGCTCTCCGGACAGAGGCGAGCAGTACTTC. The encoded protein is CASSSPDRGEQYF.

This clonotype has a handful of counts. A much larger clone sits a single nucleotide away, making a read error possible. V is TRBV18 and J is TRBJ2-7; 11 bases align to TRBD2. The germline gives CDR1 KGHSH, CDR2 LQKENI. The CDR3 has 14 amino acids. CDR3 nucleotide sequence: TGTGCCAGCCCACCACAGGACTCGGGACTAGCGGTTACTTTC. This translates into CASPPQDSGLAVTF.

The chain has TRBV5-1 and TRBJ1-1, with TRBD1 matching 10 bases. CDR1 is SGHRS, CDR2 YFSETQ, per germline. V lost 5 bases, J lost 3 bases, and 4 bases stayed unmatched. The CDR3 runs to 14 residues. The CDR3 protein is CASRSGTGDTEAFF. The CDR3 DNA sequence: TGCGCCAGCAGATCCGGGACAGGGGACACTGAAGCTTTCTTT.

The chain has TRBV6-1 and TRBJ1-1; TRBD1 matches at 9 bases. The CDR3 loop spans 16 amino acids. Germline assignment: CDR1 MNHNS and CDR2 SASEGT. Trimming removed 4 bases from V and 4 bases from J; junction bases left unmatched: 10. This chain's CDR3 is CASSVIQGAHGTEAFF. In DNA, the CDR3 is TGTGCCAGCAGTGTGATACAGGGGGCCCATGGCACTGAAGCTTTCTTT.

This clonotype occurred a few times. Its ends do not fully match the called genes, so a read error is possible. The rearrangement links TRBV5-1 to TRBJ2-3; D not certain. There are 14 residues in the CDR3. Germline lookup yields CDR1 SGHRS and CDR2 YFSETQ. CDR3 in amino acids: CASSRTDSTDTQYF. In DNA, the CDR3 is TGCGCCAGCAGCCGGACGGATAGCACGGATACGCAGTATTTT. The full variable domain, its missing parts supplied by reference TRBV5-1 and TRBJ2-3, is KAGVTQTPRYLIKTRGQQVTLSCSPISGHRSVSWYQQTPGQGLQFLFEYFSETQRNKGNFPGRFSGRQFSNSRSEMNVSTLELGDSALYLCASSRTDSTDTQYFGPGTRLTVL.

The V and J genes are TRBV7-2 and TRBJ2-5; D unresolved. The DNA end is more similar to TRBJ2-7, so the J call may be wrong. CDR1 SGHTA and CDR2 FQGNSA come from the germline V gene. The CDR3 is made up of 13 amino acids. For the CDR3, the DNA is TGTGCCAGCAGCACGTCCAGATTCGGCGAGCAGTACTTC. Its protein is CASSTSRFGEQYF.

J is TRBJ2-3 and V is TRBV7-2; D not certain. Trimming left V 5 bases short and J 4 bases short, with 7 bases between. Germline CDR1 is SGHTA and CDR2 is FQGNSA. This CDR3 contains 12 residues. In DNA, the CDR3 is TGTGCCAGCAGCACCTTCGCAGATACGCAGTATTTT. Its translation: CASSTFADTQYF.

There are a few counts of this clonotype. This chain links TRBV5-1 with TRBJ1-5; D uncertain. In germline, CDR1 is SGHRS, CDR2 YFSETQ. The CDR3 runs to 16 residues. Trimming cost V 0 bases and J 0 bases, with 10 bases left between them. The CDR3 coding sequence is TGCGCCAGCAGCTTGGGGTTTCCTGATAGCAATCAGCCCCAGCATTTT. Its translation: CASSLGFPDSNQPQHF.